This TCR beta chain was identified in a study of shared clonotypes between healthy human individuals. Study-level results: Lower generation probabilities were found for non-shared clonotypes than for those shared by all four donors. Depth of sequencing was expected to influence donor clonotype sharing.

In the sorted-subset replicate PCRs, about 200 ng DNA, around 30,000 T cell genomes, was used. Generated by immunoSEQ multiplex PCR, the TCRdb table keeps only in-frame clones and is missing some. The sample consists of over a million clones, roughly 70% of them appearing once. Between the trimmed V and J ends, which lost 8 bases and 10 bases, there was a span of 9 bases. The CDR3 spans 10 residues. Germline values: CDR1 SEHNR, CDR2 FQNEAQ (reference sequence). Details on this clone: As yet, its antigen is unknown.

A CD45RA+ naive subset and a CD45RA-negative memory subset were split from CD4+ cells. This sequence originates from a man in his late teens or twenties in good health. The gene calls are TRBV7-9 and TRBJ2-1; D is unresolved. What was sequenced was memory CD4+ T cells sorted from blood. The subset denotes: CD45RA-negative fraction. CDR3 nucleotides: TGTGCCAGCGGACCCCAGGAGCAGTTCTTC. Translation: CASGPQEQFF.